This T cell receptor (beta chain) stems from a study of blood T cell repertoires in COVID-19. Study overall: Collection of acute and convalescent COVID-19 samples took place in the United States, Italy and Spain. Sources were T cells, B-cell-depleted T cells, or PBMCs; the material itself was cDNA or gDNA.

Authors' processing steps: For nucleated cells, counts were estimated from reference gene primer amplification. TCRdb keeps only in-frame clones here, not all; method: immunoSEQ multiplex PCR. The D gene and trimming were derived from the DNA, and the V and J assignments and clone size from that table. Seen here are about 120,000 clones, around nine tenths observed once, and the top ten hold more than 2%. This receptor was identified in a woman aged 45-59 years with acute or convalescent COVID-19. Sequencing was carried out using peripheral blood.

The CDR3 DNA follows: TGCGCCAGCAGCGGAGGTGGGAACGAGCAGTACTTC. This sequence encodes CASSGGGNEQYF. The chain joins TRBV5-1 to TRBJ2-7, with a tentative D call TRBD2 (5 bases). The CDR3 runs to 12 residues. Germline values: CDR1 SGHRS, CDR2 YFSETQ. Trimming took off 4 bases at V and 5 bases at J, with 10 bases between the two ends.